This TCR beta chain was retrieved from a study of cytomegalovirus exposure and HLA in healthy donors. The CDR3 consists of 20 residues. Trimming removed 1 base at V and 0 bases at J, with 22 bases between. Germline-derived CDR1 and CDR2 are SGHVS and FQNEAQ. PCR employed 60 Vbeta and 13 Jbeta primers. The repertoire was sequenced with immunoSEQ multiplex PCR; TCRdb's copy has only in-frame clones and lacks some. Found here are about 180,000 clones, approximately 80% of them singletons; the top ten hold 0.5% to 0.55%. The source material was PBMCs. The chain links TRBV7-8 to TRBJ2-4; D may be TRBD1 (6 bases). This receptor was obtained from a woman between 50 and 59 years old in good health and CMV-seronegative. The CDR3 loop is CASSLELRRGLKLAKNIQYF. CDR3 DNA: TGTGCCAGCAGCTTAGAGTTGCGCAGGGGCCTAAAACTAGCCAAAAACATTCAGTACTTC.